The sequence of this T cell receptor (beta chain) was determined in a study of early T cells in non-severe SARS-CoV-2 infection. About the research overall: Unpaired chains resulted from sequencing bulk RNA of unsorted whole blood.

The CDR3 consists of 13 residues. Germline V gives CDR1 ENHRY, CDR2 SYGVKD. V lost 7 bases, J lost 0 bases, and 2 bases stayed unmatched. cDNA molecules, individually, were tagged with unique molecular identifiers. TCRdb reanalysed the 5' RACE reads using MiXCR and keeps one entry per CDR3 protein. The table shows tens of thousands of distinct CDR3 sequences, with about 6% occurring only once. This clonotype came up many times. The receptor comes from an adult who was a healthcare worker with PCR-confirmed SARS-CoV-2 infection or an uninfected control (not recorded which). The chain recombines TRBV10-3 with TRBJ2-7, with 8 positions matching TRBD2. The specimen was whole blood. CDR3: CAINSGNSYEQYF. The CDR3 DNA is TGTGCCATCAATAGCGGGAACTCCTACGAGCAGTACTTC.